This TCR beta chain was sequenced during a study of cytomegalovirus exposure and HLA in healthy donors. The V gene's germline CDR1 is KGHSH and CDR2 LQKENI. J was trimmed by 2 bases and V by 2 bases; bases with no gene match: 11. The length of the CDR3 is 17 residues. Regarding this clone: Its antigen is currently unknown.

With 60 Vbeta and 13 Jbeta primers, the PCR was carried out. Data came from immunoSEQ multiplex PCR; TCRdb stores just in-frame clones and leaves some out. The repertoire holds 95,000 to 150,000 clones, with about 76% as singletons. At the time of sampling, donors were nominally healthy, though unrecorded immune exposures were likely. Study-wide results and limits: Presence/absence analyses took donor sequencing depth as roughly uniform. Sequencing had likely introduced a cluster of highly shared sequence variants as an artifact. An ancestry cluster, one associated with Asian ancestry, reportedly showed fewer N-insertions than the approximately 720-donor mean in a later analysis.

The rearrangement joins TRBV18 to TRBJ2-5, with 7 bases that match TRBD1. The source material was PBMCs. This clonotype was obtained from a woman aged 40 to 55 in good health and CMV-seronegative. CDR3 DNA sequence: TGTGCCAGCTCACCAGCCAGGGGGAGAGGACAGCAAGAGACCCAGTACTTC. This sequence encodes CASSPARGRGQQETQYF.